The 22 T cell receptor beta chains reported below all come from one sample, sequenced in a study of identical twins listed by TCRdb under 2016. Libraries were built with 5' RACE. The sequencing machine was an Illumina HiSeq 2000. TCRdb's own reprocessing of the public reads used fastp at Q25 and MiXCR and kept productive beta chains. Each entry merges the rows of one CDR3 protein and shows their most common DNA and genes. The sample data list hundreds of thousands of distinct CDR3 sequences, and about a tenth of these were observed just once. The ten largest clones capture 4% to 6% of the sample. Sequenced input: memory (CD45RO+) T cells sorted from blood. In light of the paper, this sample's cell subset or site label describes: CD45RO+ enriched T cells. The receptors derive from a woman between 18 and 29 years old in good health.

This clonotype was recorded a few times. The chain has TRBV5-6 and TRBJ1-2; D remains unclear. The length of the CDR3 is 13 residues. The germline V gene encodes CDR1 SGHDT and CDR2 YYEEEE. With 4 bases removed from V and 6 bases from J, the gap between germline ends came to 13 bases. The CDR3 is CASSMKNSDGYTF. CDR3 in DNA: TGTGCCAGCAGCATGAAAAACAGCGATGGCTACACCTTC.

This clonotype was found a few times. The chain combines TRBV20-1 with TRBJ2-3, with D perhaps TRBD2 (6 bases). CDR1 is DFQATT and CDR2 is SNEGSKA in the germline V gene (reference sequence). The CDR3 extends over 14 amino acids. Trimming shortened V by 8 bases and J by 1 base, and 16 bases separated the two germline ends. CDR3 coding DNA: TGCAGTTTCGAGGAGGGGCAGGGCACAGATACGCAGTATTTT. Its protein product is CSFEEGQGTDTQYF.

The chain combines TRBV12-3 or TRBV12-4 with TRBJ1-6; no clear D gene. Trimming took off 5 bases at V and 9 bases at J, with 11 bases between the two ends. CDR3 length: 13 residues. CDR3 sequence (DNA): TGTGCCAGCAGTGTGCATTCCCGTTCACCCCTCCACTTT. Its protein is CASSVHSRSPLHF.

The J gene is TRBJ2-7, the V gene TRBV5-5; 9 bases match TRBD1. Unmatched junction bases numbered 6, after V lost 3 bases and J lost 5 bases. CDR1 and CDR2 (germline): SGHKS, YYEKEE (reference sequence). The CDR3 length is 14 residues. The DNA of the CDR3 is TGTGCCAGCAGCTACGGACAGGGGAGGGACGAGCAGTACTTC. Its translation: CASSYGQGRDEQYF. Supplemented by reference TRBV5-5 and TRBJ2-7, the full variable domain reads DAGVTQSPTHLIKTRGQQVTLRCSPISGHKSVSWYQQVLGQGPQFIFQYYEKEERGRGNFPDRFSARQFPNYSSELNVNALLLGDSALYLCASSYGQGRDEQYFGPGTRLTVT.

This clonotype was seen many times. CDR3 amino acids: CASKLAGGGDTQYF. The CDR3 bases are TGCGCCAGCAAGCTGGCGGGGGGAGGAGATACGCAGTATTTT. The chain is built from TRBV5-1 and TRBJ2-3, with 8 bases that match TRBD2. This CDR3 contains 14 residues. Germline-derived CDR1 and CDR2 are SGHRS and YFSETQ. Unmatched junction bases numbered 8, after V lost 6 bases and J lost 5 bases.

The genes are TRBV28 and TRBJ1-1, with D possibly TRBD1 on 5 matching bases. V dropped 3 bases and J dropped 4 bases, with 9 bases sitting between them. This CDR3 contains 13 residues. The V gene's germline CDR1 is MDHEN and CDR2 SYDVKM. The CDR3 spells CASSFWGGTEAFF. The CDR3, as DNA: TGTGCCAGCAGTTTTTGGGGGGGCACTGAAGCTTTCTTT.

This clonotype showed up just a few times. V and J are TRBV6-9 and TRBJ2-1; TRBD2 matches at 9 bases. Germline values: CDR1 MNHGY, CDR2 SVAAGI. The CDR3 loop spans 16 amino acids. The ends lost 2 bases at V and 4 bases at J; junction bases unmatched: 6. In DNA, the CDR3 is TGTGCCAGCAGTTATGGCCTAGCGGGGTGTTACAATGAGCAGTTCTTC. Amino acids: CASSYGLAGCYNEQFF.

This chain joins TRBV7-9 and TRBJ1-4; no firm D call. V dropped 5 bases and J dropped 2 bases, with 9 bases sitting between them. Germline CDR1 is SEHNR and CDR2 is FQNEAQ (reference sequence). The CDR3 totals 14 residues. The CDR3 DNA sequence: TGTGCCAGCAGCCCGATCACGACTAATGAAAAACTGTTTTTT. Amino acid sequence: CASSPITTNEKLFF.

V and J are TRBV7-3 and TRBJ2-1; D call uncertain. V lost 3 bases and J lost 2, with 11 bases in between. CDR3 length: 15 residues. Germline values: CDR1 SGHTA, CDR2 FQGTGA. The CDR3 protein is CASSFSSVAYNEQFF. The CDR3 nucleotides are TGTGCCAGCAGCTTTTCCTCAGTGGCCTACAATGAGCAGTTCTTC.

This clonotype showed up just a few times. The chain is built from TRBV15 and TRBJ2-3; no firm D call. This CDR3 spans 13 amino acids. Trimming stripped 0 bases from V and 5 bases from J, with 6 bases between. Germline V gene lookup returns CDR1 LNHNV and CDR2 YYDKDF (reference sequence). The CDR3 DNA sequence: TGTGCCACCAGCAGAGAAAAAAGAGATACGCAGTATTTT. Translation gives CATSREKRDTQYF.

This chain uses TRBV24-1 with TRBJ1-1; 7 nucleotides agree with TRBD1. The CDR3 consists of 12 residues. Losses at the gene ends were 12 bases for V and 6 bases for J; bases not matched to a gene: 9. The germline V gene has CDR1 KGHDR and CDR2 SFDVKD. The CDR3 bases are TGTGCCCCTGGTGGAAGGGGGCCTGAAGCTTTCTTT. Protein sequence: CAPGGRGPEAFF.

This clonotype was recorded a few times. DNA of the CDR3: TGTGCCAGCAGCCCGCCAAGCGGCAACTATGGCTACACCTTC. Translating gives CASSPPSGNYGYTF. V gene TRBV7-9 combines with J gene TRBJ1-2; D unresolved. The V gene's germline CDR1 is SEHNR and CDR2 FQNEAQ (reference sequence). V was trimmed by 5 bases and J by 2 bases, leaving 12 bases between them. The CDR3 sequence is 14 residues long.

This clonotype was counted only a few times. The rearrangement uses TRBV7-9 and TRBJ1-4; 8 nucleotides match TRBD1. The CDR3 is 15 amino acids. The germline V gene encodes CDR1 SEHNR and CDR2 FQNEAQ (reference sequence). V was pared by 3 bases and J by 7 bases, with 7 bases of the junction left unmatched. CDR3 in amino acids: CASSFLTGGVEKLFF. The CDR3 region has the DNA TGTGCCAGCAGCTTCCTTACAGGGGGAGTTGAAAAACTGTTTTTT.

The chain joins TRBV12-3 or TRBV12-4 to TRBJ2-5, with 10 bases fitting TRBD2. V gave up 5 bases and J gave up 2 bases; unmatched junction bases: 5. The CDR3 spans 15 residues. The CDR3 DNA follows: TGTGCCAGCAGTCGGACTAGCGGCTATCAAGAGACCCAGTACTTC. It codes for CASSRTSGYQETQYF.

The chain couples TRBV20-1 to TRBJ2-7; 7 bases fit TRBD1. The CDR3 has 13 amino acids. The germline CDR1 and CDR2 sequences are DFQATT and SNEGSKA (reference sequence). J gave up 6 bases and V 4 bases, and 9 bases lay outside the gene matches. The CDR3: CSATLHNRGEQYF. In DNA form, the CDR3 reads TGCAGTGCTACCCTACACAACAGGGGCGAGCAGTACTTC.

For the CDR3, the DNA is TGTGCCAGCAGCCAACCGAAGGCCCTGGCGTTCTTC. Its translation is CASSQPKALAFF. V usage is TRBV14 and J usage is TRBJ2-1; D is uncertain. Trimming removed 2 bases at V and 15 bases at J, with 14 bases between. Looked up from germline, CDR1 is SGHDN and CDR2 is FVKESK. This CDR3 comprises 12 residues.

The sample holds a few counts of this clonotype. The chain couples TRBV12-3 or TRBV12-4 to TRBJ2-2; D not certain. The V end lost 2 bases, the J end lost 6 bases, and 13 bases lay between the germline ends. The CDR3 covers 15 residues. The CDR3 DNA sequence: TGTGCCAGCAGTTTACTTGCCTGGTTTCCCGGGGAGCTGTTTTTT. Translating it yields CASSLLAWFPGELFF.

The table lists this clonotype with many counts. The V call is TRBV29-1, the J call TRBJ2-7; 7 nucleotides line up with TRBD1. This CDR3 has 13 amino acids. Unmatched junction bases numbered 11, after V lost 7 bases and J lost 5 bases. Germline loops: CDR1 SQVTM, CDR2 ANQGSEA. In DNA form, the CDR3 reads TGCAGCGCGACTTCGACAGGGTACAACGAGCAGTACTTC. Translating gives CSATSTGYNEQYF.

This clonotype was seen a handful of times. The chain couples TRBV9 to TRBJ2-3; unclear D gene. The ends were cut back, 0 bases at V and 4 bases at J, with 3 bases in the middle. This CDR3 spans 12 amino acids. Germline V gene data show CDR1 as SGDLS and CDR2 as YYNGEE. The CDR3 loop reads CASSVGSDTQYF. The CDR3 DNA sequence: TGTGCCAGCAGCGTAGGCTCAGATACGCAGTATTTT.

This clonotype was counted a few times. The CDR3 here is CASSWGGRTEAFF. In DNA, the CDR3 is TGTGCCAGCAGCTGGGGCGGGAGGACTGAAGCTTTCTTT. The chain is built from TRBV11-3 and TRBJ1-1, with a tentative D call TRBD1 (5 bases). This CDR3 has 13 amino acids. The V gene lost 4 bases and the J gene lost 5 bases, with 11 bases spanning the gap. Germline V gene sequence: CDR1 SGHNT, CDR2 YENEEA.

The rearrangement uses TRBV30 and TRBJ2-5; no clear D. The V end lost 1 base, the J end lost 2 bases, and 11 bases lay between the germline ends. Germline V CDR1 and CDR2: GTSNPN, SVGIG (reference sequence). The CDR3 sequence is 14 residues long. The CDR3 region is CAWSAFGNQETQYF. As DNA, the CDR3 is TGTGCCTGGAGTGCTTTTGGTAATCAAGAGACCCAGTACTTC.

V gene TRBV20-1 combines with J gene TRBJ2-3; a possible D gene is TRBD1 (7 bases). This CDR3 is built from 18 residues. Per germline, CDR1 DFQATT and CDR2 SNEGSKA (reference sequence). The V end was cut by 6 bases, the J end by 3 bases, with 28 bases between. The CDR3 region has the DNA TGCAGTGCCAAACCCCCCCAGGAGGGGGCGCTAGCGACAGATACGCAGTATTTT. Its protein product is CSAKPPQEGALATDTQYF.